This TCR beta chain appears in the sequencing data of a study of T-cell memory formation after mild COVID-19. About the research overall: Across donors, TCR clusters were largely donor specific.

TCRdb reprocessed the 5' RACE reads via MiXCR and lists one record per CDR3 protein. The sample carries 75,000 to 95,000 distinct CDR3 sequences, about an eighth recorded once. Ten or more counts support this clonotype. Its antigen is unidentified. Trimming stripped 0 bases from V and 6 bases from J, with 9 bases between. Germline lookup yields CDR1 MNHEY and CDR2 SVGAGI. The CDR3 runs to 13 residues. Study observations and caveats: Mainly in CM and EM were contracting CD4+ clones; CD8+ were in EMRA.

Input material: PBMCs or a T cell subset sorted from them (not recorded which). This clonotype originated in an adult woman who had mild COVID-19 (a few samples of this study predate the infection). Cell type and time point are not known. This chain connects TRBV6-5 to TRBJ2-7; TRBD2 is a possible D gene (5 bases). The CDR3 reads CASSYSRAGEQYF. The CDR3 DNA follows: TGTGCCAGCAGTTACTCCCGGGCGGGCGAGCAGTACTTC.